The T cell receptor (beta chain) under discussion was sequenced for a study of T cells after yellow fever vaccination. The CDR3 runs to 14 residues. The germline CDR1 and CDR2 sequences are SGHRS and YFSETQ. With V trimmed by 4 bases and J by 3 bases, 4 bases remained unmatched. This clonotype was counted ten times or more. MiXCR, run by TCRdb on the 5' RACE reads, gives a single entry per CDR3 protein. The sample carries about 220,000 distinct CDR3 sequences, more than 6.5% recorded once. Material: CD4+ T cells sorted from PBMCs, obtained on the day of the yellow fever booster vaccination. V gene TRBV5-1 combines with J gene TRBJ1-1; 9 bases are a match to TRBD1. The TCR originated in a man aged 25 to 40 who received the YFV17D yellow fever vaccine. CDR3: CASSDRTGDTEAFF. The CDR3 DNA is TGCGCCAGCAGCGACCGGACAGGGGACACTGAAGCTTTCTTT.